This entry lists 18 T cell receptor beta chains sequenced from one sample in a study of OX40 agonist ivuxolimab in advanced cancers. Libraries were constructed by the immunoSEQ multiplex PCR assay. TCRdb provides this immuneACCESS table in a form limited to in-frame rearrangements. Some clones are lacking; in checked studies, under half of them reflect an unresolved V gene, and why the rest are absent is not known. The sample table records around 25,000 clones; roughly 80% of these occur just once. Clones ranked in the top ten supply approximately 1.5% of the sample. The specimen was CD4+ or CD8+ T cells sorted from blood, collected in a trial of the OX40 agonist ivuxolimab. These receptors all come from an adult with an advanced solid tumor such as melanoma, head and neck, liver or kidney cancer.

The CDR3, as DNA: TGTGCCAGCAGCTTAGAACTATTTAGCGGGAGTGGTAATGAGCAGTTCTTC. The encoded protein is CASSLELFSGSGNEQFF. V gene TRBV13 combines with J gene TRBJ2-1; 9 nucleotides match TRBD2. Germline trimming cut 1 base from V and 7 bases from J; bases unmatched to any gene: 11. CDR3 size: 17 residues. CDR1 and CDR2 from the germline V gene are PRHDT and FYEKMQ (reference sequence).

The genes are TRBV10-1 and TRBJ2-3; D assignment may be TRBD1 or TRBD2 (6 bases each). Trimming left V 7 bases short and J 6 bases short, with 23 bases between. The germline V gene encodes CDR1 WNHNN and CDR2 SYGVQD (reference sequence). The CDR3 spans 16 residues. In DNA, the CDR3 is TGCGCCAGCATCGAGGACAGCGGAGGGCACGGGGATACGCAGTATTTT. It translates to CASIEDSGGHGDTQYF.

This sequence joins TRBV7-2 and TRBJ1-6; 8 nucleotides line up with TRBD1. This CDR3 comprises 16 residues. Germline lookup yields CDR1 SGHTA and CDR2 FQGNSA. V lost 1 base and J lost 2; bases outside the gene matches: 1. The CDR3 loop reads CASSLGDRTYNSPLHF. The CDR3 region has the DNA TGTGCCAGCAGCTTAGGGGACAGGACCTATAATTCACCCCTCCACTTT. Full variable domain (rest looked up from reference TRBV7-2 and TRBJ1-6): GAGVSQSPSNKVTEKGKDVELRCDPISGHTALYWYRQSLGQGLEFLIYFQGNSAPDKSGLPSDRFSAERTGGSVSTLTIQRTQQEDSAVYLCASSLGDRTYNSPLHFGNGTRLTVT.

This clone turned up a few times. This rearrangement joins TRBV2 to TRBJ2-3; D is undetermined. Germline V gene data show CDR1 as SNHLY and CDR2 as FYNNEI. Trimming removed 5 bases from V and 5 bases from J, with 14 bases in between. There are 14 residues in the CDR3. The CDR3 loop reads CASSFRLDLDTQYF. The CDR3 nucleotides read TGTGCCAGCAGTTTTAGGCTGGACCTAGATACGCAGTATTTT.

This clone was seen only a few times. The chain links TRBV6-6 to TRBJ1-1; D not resolved. This CDR3 region has 13 residues. Deletions cut 6 bases from V and 3 bases from J, with 11 bases between. Germline CDR1 and CDR2: MNHNY and SVGAGI (reference sequence). The CDR3 DNA is TGTGCCAGCAGACGGGGAGAACACACTGAAGCTTTCTTT. Translated, it gives CASRRGEHTEAFF.

Only one count was recorded for this clone. The chain couples TRBV6-1 to TRBJ2-1; no firm D call. The V gene lost 5 bases and the J gene lost 0 bases, with 11 bases spanning the gap. The CDR3 consists of 15 residues. Germline V gene lookup returns CDR1 MNHNS and CDR2 SASEGT. CDR3 bases: TGTGCCAGCAGTTTCGACACGAGCTCCTACAATGAGCAGTTCTTC. Residues: CASSFDTSSYNEQFF.

This chain connects TRBV2 to TRBJ2-7, with D tentatively TRBD1 or TRBD2 (5 bases each). The ends were cut back, 5 bases at V and 5 bases at J, with 19 bases in the middle. CDR3 length: 15 residues. Germline-derived CDR1 and CDR2 are SNHLY and FYNNEI. This CDR3 reads CASSSAGTRRHEQYF. CDR3 nucleotides: TGTGCCAGCAGTTCTGCCGGGACCCGGAGGCACGAGCAGTACTTC.

V gene TRBV7-2 combines with J gene TRBJ1-4, with 7 bases aligning to TRBD1. V dropped 5 bases and J dropped 7; count of bases not matched to a gene: 7. CDR1 SGHTA and CDR2 FQGNSA come from the germline V gene. The CDR3 has 14 amino acids. The CDR3, as DNA: TGTGCCAGCAGCCACAGGGGAGGTGGTGAAAAACTGTTTTTT. Its translation is CASSHRGGGEKLFF.

The rearrangement uses TRBV18 and TRBJ1-1; D is unclear. The CDR3 spans 14 residues. Per the germline V gene, CDR1 is KGHSH and CDR2 is LQKENI. V was cut by 3 bases and J by 1 base, with 9 bases left in between. CDR3 residues: CASSPSQTNTEAFF. CDR3 DNA sequence: TGTGCCAGCTCACCCTCACAGACGAACACTGAAGCTTTCTTT.

The V gene is TRBV5-6, the J gene TRBJ1-1, with D unclear. The ends were cut back, 5 bases at V and 4 bases at J, with 12 bases in the middle. The germline V gene encodes CDR1 SGHDT and CDR2 YYEEEE. The length of the CDR3 is 13 residues. The CDR3: CASRTGEFTEAFF. The DNA of the CDR3 is TGTGCCAGCAGGACTGGGGAATTCACTGAAGCTTTCTTT.

The chain carries TRBV9 and TRBJ1-1; possibly TRBD1 for D (6 bases). From germline, CDR1 is SGDLS and CDR2 YYNGEE. Trimming left V 2 bases short and J 10 bases short, with 15 bases between. The CDR3 totals 13 residues. DNA for the CDR3: TGTGCCAGCAGCGTCGGGGGGCTTGGCGGAGCTTTCTTT. Protein product: CASSVGGLGGAFF.

This chain links TRBV19 with TRBJ1-5, with 10 bases matching TRBD1. This CDR3 is built from 14 residues. J lost 5 bases, V lost 3 bases, and 1 base had no gene match. Germline loops: CDR1 LNHDA, CDR2 SQIVND (reference sequence). CDR3 loop: CASSMGQGYQPQHF. The CDR3 DNA follows: TGTGCCAGTAGTATGGGACAGGGGTATCAGCCCCAGCATTTT. Together with reference TRBV19 and TRBJ1-5, the CDR3 gives the full variable domain: DGGITQSPKYLFRKEGQNVTLSCEQNLNHDAMYWYRQDPGQGLRLIYYSQIVNDFQKGDIAEGYSVSREKKESFPLTVTSAQKNPTAFYLCASSMGQGYQPQHFGDGTRLSIL.

This clone has a handful of counts. V and J are TRBV5-4 and TRBJ1-2; the D gene is possibly TRBD1 (5 bases). The CDR3 sequence is 13 residues long. Trimming removed 0 bases from V and 6 bases from J, with 9 bases in between. CDR1 SGHNT and CDR2 YYREEE come from the germline V gene (reference sequence). The CDR3 DNA sequence: TGTGCCAGCAGCTTGGCCGGGACGGATGGCTACACCTTC. This codes for CASSLAGTDGYTF.

J is TRBJ2-5 and V is TRBV4-2; 7 bases line up with TRBD1. Germline V lookup: CDR1 LGHNA, CDR2 YNFKEQ. The CDR3 covers 14 residues. The J segment lost 1 base and the V segment lost 6 bases, leaving 5 bases of the junction unmatched. The CDR3 loop is CASSVGQAQETQYF. CDR3 in DNA: TGTGCCAGCAGTGTCGGACAGGCCCAAGAGACCCAGTACTTC.

The chain links TRBV4-2 to TRBJ2-1; D gene unclear. Germline V gene sequence: CDR1 LGHNA, CDR2 YNFKEQ. There are 14 residues in the CDR3. Trimming removed 2 bases at V and 6 bases at J, with 11 bases between. This CDR3 is CASSQPQALNEQFF. The CDR3, as DNA: TGTGCCAGCAGCCAACCTCAGGCCCTCAATGAGCAGTTCTTC.

In the case of this clone: The junction and the germline gene differ at one end; a read error may be behind it. The same CDR3 can be traced to other DNA sequences in this sample. The V call is TRBV30, the J call TRBJ2-1; D perhaps matches TRBD2 (6 bases). Germline V gives CDR1 GTSNPN, CDR2 SVGIG (reference sequence). The CDR3 is 13 amino acids. CDR3 coding DNA: TGCGCCTGGAGTAGTATGGCGGGAAATGAGCAGTTCTTC. Protein sequence: CAWSSMAGNEQFF.

The J gene is TRBJ2-7, the V gene TRBV7-2, with 8 bases that match TRBD2. Germline CDR1 is SGHTA and CDR2 is FQGNSA. The CDR3 covers 14 residues. Germline trimming cut 3 bases from V and 7 bases from J; bases unmatched to any gene: 8. This chain's CDR3 is CASSFKAGEREQYF. CDR3 sequence (DNA): TGTGCCAGCAGCTTTAAAGCGGGAGAAAGAGAGCAGTACTTC.

The chain uses TRBV5-5 and TRBJ2-7; D not certain. V lost 4 bases and J lost 0, with 5 bases in between. The CDR3 sequence is 12 residues long. Germline V CDR1 and CDR2: SGHKS, YYEKEE (reference sequence). DNA of the CDR3: TGTGCCAGCAGCGCGAGCTCCTACGAGCAGTACTTC. Translated: CASSASSYEQYF.